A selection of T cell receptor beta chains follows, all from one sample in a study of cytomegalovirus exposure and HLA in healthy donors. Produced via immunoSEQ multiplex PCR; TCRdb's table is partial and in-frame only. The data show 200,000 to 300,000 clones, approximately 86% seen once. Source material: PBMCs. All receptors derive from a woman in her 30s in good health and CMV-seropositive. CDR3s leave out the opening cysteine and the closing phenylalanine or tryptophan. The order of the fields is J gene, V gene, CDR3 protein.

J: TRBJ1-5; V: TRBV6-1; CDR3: ASSTTGYQPQH
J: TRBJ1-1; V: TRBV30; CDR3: AWQFSGNTEAF
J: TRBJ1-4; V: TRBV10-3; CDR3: AISENRVPEKLF
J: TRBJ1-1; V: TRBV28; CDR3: ASSPGTGGTEAF
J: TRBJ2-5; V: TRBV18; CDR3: ASSPPVQETQY
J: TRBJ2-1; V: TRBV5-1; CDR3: ASSLAGGIAGGNEQF
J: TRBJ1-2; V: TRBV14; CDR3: ASSPSGGEKIYGYT
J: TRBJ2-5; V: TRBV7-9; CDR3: ASSPGGQGGRETQY
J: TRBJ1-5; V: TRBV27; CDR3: ASSAAGTGLGQPQH
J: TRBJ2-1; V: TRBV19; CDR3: ASRSSSGSGNEQF
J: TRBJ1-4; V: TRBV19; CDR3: ASSSPLGTEDEKLF
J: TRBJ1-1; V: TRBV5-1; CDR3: ASSRNTLNTEAF
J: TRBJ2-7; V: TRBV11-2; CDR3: ASSLVMTDMISYEQY
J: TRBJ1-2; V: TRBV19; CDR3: ASSLARGYGYT
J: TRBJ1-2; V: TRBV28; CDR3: ASSLSVGQHYGYT
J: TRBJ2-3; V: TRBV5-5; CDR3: ASSLVLAGPDTQY
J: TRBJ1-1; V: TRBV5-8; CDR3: ATGVRNTEAF
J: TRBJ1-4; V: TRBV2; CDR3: ASSPGGWAEKLF
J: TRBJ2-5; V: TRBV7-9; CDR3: ASSTLAGEAGETQY
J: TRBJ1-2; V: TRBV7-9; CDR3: ASSPGQGVYNYGYT
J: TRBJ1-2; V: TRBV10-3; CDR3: AITEDSLNGYT
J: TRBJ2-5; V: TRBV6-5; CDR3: ASSYDSTGDETQY
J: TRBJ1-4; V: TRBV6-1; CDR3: ASSVSRSGATTNEKLF
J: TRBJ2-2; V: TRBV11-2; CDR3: ASSLIGQGGGLNTGELF
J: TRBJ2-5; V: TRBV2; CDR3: ASSEGLAALTQY
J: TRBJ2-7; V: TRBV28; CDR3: ASSWGTVPSEQY
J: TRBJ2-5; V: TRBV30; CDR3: AGYSGRGETQY